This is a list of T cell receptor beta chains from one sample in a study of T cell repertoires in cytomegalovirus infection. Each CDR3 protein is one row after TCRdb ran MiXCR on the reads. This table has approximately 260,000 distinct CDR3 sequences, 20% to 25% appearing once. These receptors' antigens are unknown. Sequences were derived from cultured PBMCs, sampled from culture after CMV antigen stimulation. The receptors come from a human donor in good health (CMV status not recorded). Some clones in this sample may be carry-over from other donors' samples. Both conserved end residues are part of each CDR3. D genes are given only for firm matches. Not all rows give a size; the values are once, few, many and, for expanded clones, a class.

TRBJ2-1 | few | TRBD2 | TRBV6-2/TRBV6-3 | CASSSSLAGAINEQFF | TGTGCCAGCAGTTCCTCTTTGGCGGGAGCAATCAATGAGCAGTTCTTC
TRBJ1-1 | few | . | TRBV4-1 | CASSQDPGQATEAFF | TGCGCCAGCAGCCAAGATCCAGGGCAAGCCACTGAAGCTTTCTTT
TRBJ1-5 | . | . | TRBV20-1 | CSARRDTNQPQHF | TGCAGTGCTAGAAGGGACACCAATCAGCCCCAGCATTTT
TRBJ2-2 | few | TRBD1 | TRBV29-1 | CSVDRGITGELFF | TGCAGCGTAGACAGGGGAATCACCGGGGAGCTGTTTTTT
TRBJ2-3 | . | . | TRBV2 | CASSDSGGTDTQYF | TGTGCCAGCAGTGACTCGGGGGGCACAGATACGCAGTATTTT
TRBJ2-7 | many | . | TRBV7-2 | CASGPHYEQYF | TGTGCCAGCGGGCCCCACTACGAGCAGTACTTC
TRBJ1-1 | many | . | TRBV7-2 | CASSLKVRSEAFF | TGTGCCAGCAGCTTGAAGGTTAGGAGTGAAGCTTTCTTT
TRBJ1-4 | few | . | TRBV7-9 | CASSPRQVATNEKLFF | TGTGCCAGCAGCCCCCGACAGGTGGCTACTAATGAAAAACTGTTTTTT
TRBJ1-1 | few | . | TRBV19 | CASSIDLVEAFF | TGTGCCAGTAGTATAGATCTAGTTGAAGCTTTCTTT
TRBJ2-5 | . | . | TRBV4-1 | CASSQDGKTQYF | TGTGCCAGCAGCCAAGATGGGAAGACCCAGTACTTC
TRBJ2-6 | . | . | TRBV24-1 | CATSSAGANVLTF | TGTGCCACCAGTTCAGCTGGGGCCAACGTCCTGACTTTC
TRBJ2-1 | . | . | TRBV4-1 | CASSLREVYEQFF | TGCGCCAGCAGCCTAAGGGAGGTCTATGAGCAGTTCTTC
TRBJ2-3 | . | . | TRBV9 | CASSGMATSMRATDTQYF | TGTGCCAGCAGCGGGATGGCGACTAGTATGAGGGCCACAGATACGCAGTATTTT
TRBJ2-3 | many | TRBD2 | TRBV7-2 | CASSLGGRPMEYTQYF | TGTGCCAGCAGCTTAGGCGGGAGGCCCATGGAATATACGCAGTATTTT
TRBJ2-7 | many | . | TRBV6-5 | CASSYSTRDRHEQYF | TGTGCCAGCAGTTACTCGACGCGGGACCGCCACGAGCAGTACTTC
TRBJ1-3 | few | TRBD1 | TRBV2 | CASSQFGLQGASGNTIYF | TGTGCCAGCAGCCAATTCGGACTACAGGGGGCTTCTGGAAACACCATATATTTT
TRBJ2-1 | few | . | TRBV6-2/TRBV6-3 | CASSGAGVSIGGREQFF | TGTGCCAGCAGTGGGGCCGGGGTATCCATCGGAGGTCGTGAGCAGTTCTTC
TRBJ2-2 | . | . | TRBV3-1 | CASSQDLQWYTWTGELFF | TGTGCCAGCAGCCAAGATCTCCAGTGGTACACGTGGACCGGGGAGCTGTTTTTT
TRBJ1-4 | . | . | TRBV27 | CASRRQAATNEKLFF | TGTGCCAGCAGACGACAGGCCGCAACTAATGAAAAACTGTTTTTT
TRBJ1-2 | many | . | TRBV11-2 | CASSSGTRYGYTF | TGTGCCAGCAGCTCGGGGACCCGCTATGGCTACACCTTC
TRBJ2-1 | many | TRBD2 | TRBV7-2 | CASSLWASGTYNEQFF | TGTGCCAGCAGCCTCTGGGCTAGCGGGACCTACAATGAGCAGTTCTTC
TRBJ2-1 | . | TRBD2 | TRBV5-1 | CASSLVREIAGVRNEQFF | TGCGCCAGCAGCTTGGTTAGAGAGATAGCGGGAGTAAGGAATGAGCAGTTCTTC
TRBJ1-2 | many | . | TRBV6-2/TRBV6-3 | CASKMQVDGYTF | TGTGCCAGCAAGATGCAGGTTGATGGCTACACCTTC
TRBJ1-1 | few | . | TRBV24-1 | CATSDLRGTEAFF | TGTGCCACCAGTGATTTACGAGGCACTGAAGCTTTCTTT
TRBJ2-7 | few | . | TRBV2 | CASSPSMAGAYEQYF | TGTGCCAGCAGCCCCTCGATGGCGGGTGCCTACGAGCAGTACTTC
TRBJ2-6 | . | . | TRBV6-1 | CASSGTGGQSSGANVLTF | TGTGCCAGCAGTGGAACCGGGGGGCAAAGCTCTGGGGCCAACGTCCTGACTTTC
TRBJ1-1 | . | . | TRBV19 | CASSRTGMGTEAFF | TGTGCCAGTAGTAGAACAGGGATGGGCACTGAAGCTTTCTTT
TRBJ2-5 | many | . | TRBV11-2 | CASSFLSNQETQYF | TGTGCCAGCAGCTTTTTATCTAACCAAGAGACCCAGTACTTC
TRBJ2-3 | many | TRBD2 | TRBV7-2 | CASSHSAGLATDTQYF | TGTGCCAGCAGCCATAGTGCGGGACTAGCAACCGATACGCAGTATTTT
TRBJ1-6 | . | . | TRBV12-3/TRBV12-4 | CASSFGQNNSPLHF | TGTGCCAGCAGTTTCGGGCAGAATAATTCACCCCTCCACTTT
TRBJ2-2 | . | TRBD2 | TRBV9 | CASSVKRETGELFF | TGTGCCAGCAGCGTGAAGCGGGAGACCGGGGAGCTGTTTTTT
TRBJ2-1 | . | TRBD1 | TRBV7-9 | CASARQGLGEQFF | TGTGCCAGCGCTAGACAGGGTTTGGGTGAGCAGTTCTTC
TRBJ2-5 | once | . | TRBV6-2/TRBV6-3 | CASVKWELAETQYF | TGTGCCAGCGTAAAGTGGGAGCTAGCAGAGACCCAGTACTTC
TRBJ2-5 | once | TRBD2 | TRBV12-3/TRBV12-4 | CASSRLAGTKQETQYF | TGTGCCAGCAGCCGACTAGCGGGAACGAAACAAGAGACCCAGTACTTC
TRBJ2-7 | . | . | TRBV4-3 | CASSPQAGVLSEQYF | TGCGCCAGCAGCCCCCAGGCAGGGGTCCTCTCCGAGCAGTACTTC
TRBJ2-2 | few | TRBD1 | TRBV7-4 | CASSFLRDRERSYTGELFF | TGTGCCAGCAGCTTCCTTCGCGACAGGGAGAGGTCGTACACCGGGGAGCTGTTTTTT
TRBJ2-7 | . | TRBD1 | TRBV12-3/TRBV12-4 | CASSLEAGGNSYEQYF | TGTGCCAGCAGTTTAGAGGCAGGGGGAAACTCCTACGAGCAGTACTTC
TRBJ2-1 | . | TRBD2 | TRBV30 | CAWNLNSGRNEQFF | TGTGCCTGGAATCTTAATAGCGGGAGGAATGAGCAGTTCTTC
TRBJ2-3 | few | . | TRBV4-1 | CASSQYDYYTDTQYF | TGCGCCAGCAGCCAGTACGACTACTACACAGATACGCAGTATTTT
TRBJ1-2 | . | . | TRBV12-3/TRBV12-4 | CASSLYKAEGYTF | TGTGCCAGCTCACTCTACAAGGCGGAGGGCTACACCTTC
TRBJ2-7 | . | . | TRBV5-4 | CASSLDSGSYEQYF | TGTGCCAGCAGCTTGGATAGCGGCTCCTACGAGCAGTACTTC
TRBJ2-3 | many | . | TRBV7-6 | CASSQEAGGTQYF | TGTGCCAGCAGTCAAGAGGCCGGGGGTACGCAGTATTTT
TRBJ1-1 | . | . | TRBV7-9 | CATTLTGNTEAFF | TGTGCCACCACCTTGACAGGGAACACTGAAGCTTTCTTT
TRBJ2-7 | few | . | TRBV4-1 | CASSLSPGQPGEQYF | TGCGCCAGCAGCCTTAGCCCCGGGCAACCGGGCGAGCAGTACTTC
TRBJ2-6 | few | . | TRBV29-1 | CSAGLGANVLTF | TGCAGCGCCGGGCTAGGGGCCAACGTCCTGACTTTC
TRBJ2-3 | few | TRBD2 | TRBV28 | CASSTSSSGSTDTQYF | TGTGCCAGCAGTACCTCGTCTAGCGGAAGCACAGATACGCAGTATTTT
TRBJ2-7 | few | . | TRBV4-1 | CASSQVSMDGTYEQYF | TGCGCCAGCAGCCAAGTATCTATGGACGGGACCTACGAGCAGTACTTC
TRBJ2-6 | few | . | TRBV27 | CASRPDAEWANVLTF | TGTGCCAGCCGGCCGGACGCCGAATGGGCCAACGTCCTGACTTTC
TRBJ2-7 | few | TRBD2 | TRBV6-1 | CASSEAGTAGTYEQYF | TGTGCCAGCAGTGAAGCGGGTACAGCGGGGACCTACGAGCAGTACTTC
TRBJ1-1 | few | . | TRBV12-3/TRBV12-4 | CASSPSGTPEAFF | TGTGCCAGCAGCCCCAGCGGGACTCCAGAAGCTTTCTTT